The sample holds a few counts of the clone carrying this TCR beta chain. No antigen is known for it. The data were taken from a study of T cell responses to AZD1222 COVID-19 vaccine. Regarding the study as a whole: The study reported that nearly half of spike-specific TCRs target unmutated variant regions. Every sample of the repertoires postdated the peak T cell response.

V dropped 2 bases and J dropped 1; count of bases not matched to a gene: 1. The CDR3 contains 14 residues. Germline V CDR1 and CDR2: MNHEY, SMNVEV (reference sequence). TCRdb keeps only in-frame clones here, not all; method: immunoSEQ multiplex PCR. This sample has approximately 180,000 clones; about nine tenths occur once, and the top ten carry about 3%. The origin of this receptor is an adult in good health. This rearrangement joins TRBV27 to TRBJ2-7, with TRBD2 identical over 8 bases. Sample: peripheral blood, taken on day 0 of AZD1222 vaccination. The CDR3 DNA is TGTGCCAGCAGTTTACAGCGGGGGTCCTACGAGCAGTACTTC. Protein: CASSLQRGSYEQYF.